These T cell receptor beta chains were read from a single sample in a study of cytomegalovirus exposure and HLA in healthy donors. TCRdb keeps only in-frame clones here, not all; method: immunoSEQ multiplex PCR. The data show about 78,000 clones, around 80% seen once. Source material: PBMCs. Source of these receptors: a man in his forties or fifties in good health and CMV-seropositive. CDR3s include the opening cysteine and the closing phenylalanine or tryptophan. D genes are given only for firm matches. For some rows the clone size is stated as once, few or many, or as a class when expanded; others skip it.

abundance	v_gene	d_gene	j_gene	CDR3nt	CDR3aa
-	TRBV19	TRBD2	TRBJ2-5	TGTGCCAGTAGTCCTGGACTAGCGGGACCACAAGAGACCCAGTACTTC	CASSPGLAGPQETQYF
-	TRBV7-2	-	TRBJ1-1	TGTGCCAGCAGCTTAGAACAGTTGAACACTGAAGCTTTCTTT	CASSLEQLNTEAFF
-	TRBV4-3	TRBD1	TRBJ1-2	TGCGCCAGCAGCCAGGGTGGACAGGACTATGGCCACACCTTC	CASSQGGQDYGHTF
-	TRBV25-1	-	TRBJ2-7	TGTGCCAGCAGTGAAAGCTGGGCGCCGGACGAGCAGTACTTC	CASSESWAPDEQYF
-	TRBV11-2	TRBD2	TRBJ2-1	TGTGCCAGCAGCTTGACTAGCGGAGGCGATGAGCAGTTCTTC	CASSLTSGGDEQFF
-	TRBV27	-	TRBJ2-7	TGTGCCAGCAGTTGGTCCGGGACACTGTCTGGCGAGCAGTACTTC	CASSWSGTLSGEQYF
-	TRBV28	-	TRBJ1-1	TGTGCCAGCACCCCCAGGCTCCGGACTGAAGCTTTCTTT	CASTPRLRTEAFF
few	TRBV4-1	TRBD2	TRBJ2-4	TGCGCCAGCAGCCAAGACGAGAATTGGACTAGCGGGAGTCAGAATAACATTCAGTACTTC	CASSQDENWTSGSQNNIQYF
-	TRBV6-6	TRBD1	TRBJ2-1	TGTGCCAGCAGTAGAACCGGGACAGATTACAATGAGCAGTTCTTC	CASSRTGTDYNEQFF
-	TRBV5-1	TRBD1	TRBJ2-2	TGCGCCAGCAGCTGGGGACAGGGAGCTAGTGTTCAGACGAACACCGGGGAGCTGTTTTTT	CASSWGQGASVQTNTGELFF
-	TRBV5-1	-	TRBJ1-2	TGCGCCAGCAGCTTGGCGGCCGGCGAGGTAGGAGGCTACACCTTC	CASSLAAGEVGGYTF
-	TRBV10-2	TRBD1	TRBJ2-2	TGCGCCAGCTTCGAGGGACAGGGGGCGGGCACCGGGGAGCTGTTTTTT	CASFEGQGAGTGELFF
-	TRBV5-4	TRBD2	TRBJ2-5	TGTGCCAGCAGCCCAGGACTAGCGGGAAGTCAAGAGACCCAGTACTTC	CASSPGLAGSQETQYF
-	TRBV7-9	TRBD1	TRBJ2-7	TGTGCCAGCTGGACAACAGGGGACAACGAGCAGTACTTC	CASWTTGDNEQYF
-	TRBV5-1	-	TRBJ2-7	TGCGCCACCTCGACAGGAGCACACTACGAGCAGTACTTC	CATSTGAHYEQYF
-	TRBV5-4	TRBD2	TRBJ2-7	TGTGCCAGCAGCTCCGGGACTAGGGCCTACGAGCAGTACTTC	CASSSGTRAYEQYF
-	TRBV18	-	TRBJ1-1	TGTGCCAGCTCCGGAGGGGAAACTGAAGCTTTCTTT	CASSGGETEAFF
-	TRBV7-8	TRBD1	TRBJ2-6	TGTGCCAGCAGCTTAGCGCTAAATAGGGGGCTAAATGGGGCCAACGTCCTGACTTTC	CASSLALNRGLNGANVLTF
-	TRBV5-1	TRBD1	TRBJ2-3	TGCGCCAGCAGCCTTGACAGGGCTAGCACAGATACGCAGTATTTT	CASSLDRASTDTQYF
once	TRBV11-3	-	TRBJ2-3	TGTGCCAGCAGCTTAGGGCGGACAGATACGCAGTATTTT	CASSLGRTDTQYF
-	TRBV5-1	-	TRBJ1-4	TGCGCCAGCAGCCAAGGGGTGGGATATGAAAAACTGTTTTTT	CASSQGVGYEKLFF
-	TRBV7-9	TRBD2	TRBJ2-3	TGTGCCAGCAGCCCCTCGACGGGAGGTTTTACAGATACGCAGTATTTT	CASSPSTGGFTDTQYF
-	TRBV6-1	-	TRBJ2-1	TGTGCCAGCAGGGGGGGACAGCTTACTTACAATGAGCAGTTCTTC	CASRGGQLTYNEQFF
medium-sized	TRBV15	-	TRBJ2-2	TGTGCCACCAGCAGAGATCGTAGTATCGGGGAGCTGTTTTTT	CATSRDRSIGELFF
once	TRBV10-3	-	TRBJ1-1	TGTGCCATCAGTGAGTCGGGGGCTTCCGAAGCTTTCTTT	CAISESGASEAFF
-	TRBV19	-	TRBJ1-3	TGTGTTAGCAAATCCTCTGGAAACACCATATATTTT	CVSKSSGNTIYF
few	TRBV7-9	-	TRBJ2-3	TGTGCCAGCAGCCTGCTAGCAGATACGCAGTATTTT	CASSLLADTQYF
-	TRBV7-8	-	TRBJ2-2	TGTGCCAGCAGCCCCTTTCGGGCGGGCACCGGGGAGCTGTTTTTT	CASSPFRAGTGELFF
few	TRBV6-5	-	TRBJ1-5	TGTGCCAGCACCAGAGGGGGAGGCAATCAGCCCCAGCATTTT	CASTRGGGNQPQHF
few	TRBV19	TRBD1	TRBJ1-1	TGTGCCAGTAGCTGGGACAGGGCGGGGGACACTGAAGCTTTCTTT	CASSWDRAGDTEAFF
-	TRBV5-8	-	TRBJ1-6	TGTGCCAGCAGCTTTGGGACACTGAATTCACCCCTCCACTTT	CASSFGTLNSPLHF
-	TRBV9	TRBD1	TRBJ2-7	TGTGCCAGCAGCCCAACGGACAGGGGGTCCTACGAGCAGTACTTC	CASSPTDRGSYEQYF
once	TRBV18	-	TRBJ1-2	TGTGCCAGCTCACCAGAGGGGGACGGTGGCTACACCTTC	CASSPEGDGGYTF
-	TRBV7-9	-	TRBJ2-5	TGTTCCAGCAGCTCAGGTTTCACCCAGTACTTC	CSSSSGFTQYF
-	TRBV2	-	TRBJ2-1	TGTGCCAGCTCCGGGTACAATGAGCAGTTCTTC	CASSGYNEQFF
-	TRBV13	TRBD1	TRBJ2-2	TGTGCCAGCAGCGCTCGGGACAGCTACACCGGGGAGCTGTTTTTT	CASSARDSYTGELFF
-	TRBV2	TRBD2	TRBJ2-2	TGTGCCAGCACGGCTAGCGGGAGTTCCGGGGAGCTGTTTTTT	CASTASGSSGELFF
-	TRBV19	TRBD2	TRBJ2-3	TGTGCCAGTAGTTGGACTAGCGGGAGTGCAGATACGCAGTATTTT	CASSWTSGSADTQYF
-	TRBV7-2	-	TRBJ1-4	TGTGCCAGCAGCTTAAGGGTCGGGGAAAGTGAAAAACTGTTTTTT	CASSLRVGESEKLFF
-	TRBV9	TRBD2	TRBJ2-7	TGTGCCAGCAGCAAGACCGGGACTAACTTCTACGAGCAGTACTTC	CASSKTGTNFYEQYF
-	TRBV7-3	TRBD1	TRBJ1-1	TGTGCCAGCAGCATCCCCGGACAGGGCGAAGCTTTCTTT	CASSIPGQGEAFF
few	TRBV2	-	TRBJ2-1	TGTGCCAGCAAGCGAGCGCGCTACAATGAGCAGTTCTTC	CASKRARYNEQFF